The source of this T cell receptor (beta chain) is a study of T-cell reconstitution after alpha-beta-depleted transplantation in children. The TCRbeta library was prepared with unique molecular identifiers. TCRdb analysed the PCR reads with MiXCR anew, one entry per CDR3 protein. The table lists 450,000 to 600,000 distinct CDR3 sequences, over 10% of them singletons. This clonotype was recorded at least ten times. Germline loops: CDR1 MDHEN, CDR2 SYDVKM. The ends were cut back, 0 bases at V and 0 bases at J, with 8 bases in the middle. This CDR3 spans 16 amino acids. This TCR derives from a male patient aged 10 to 17 who had a stem cell transplant for acute myeloid leukemia, so the T cells may come from the graft donor. V gene TRBV28 combines with J gene TRBJ2-2; D call uncertain. The sample in question was PBMCs, mostly from graft donor cells, obtained 360 days after TCRalphabeta/CD19-depleted stem cell transplant. DNA for the CDR3: TGTGCCAGCAGTTTATGGGTGCGATCGAACACCGGGGAGCTGTTTTTT. It codes for CASSLWVRSNTGELFF.